Listed below are T cell receptor beta chains from one sample, sequenced in a study of tumor-infiltrating lymphocytes in localized non-small cell lung cancer. The method was immunoSEQ multiplex PCR; TCRdb's version includes in-frame clones alone and lacks a portion of them. The table includes tens of thousands of clones, roughly two thirds detected once. Sequencing used lung tumor tissue. Every receptor here comes from a human donor with non-small cell lung cancer. Both conserved end residues are part of each CDR3. Fields, in order: D gene, clone size, J gene, V gene, CDR3 DNA, CDR3 protein. The D gene is left open where the match is weak. Clone sizes are given selectively: once, few, many, or a class where the clone is expanded.

-,-,TRBJ2-4,TRBV2,TGTGCCAGCAGTCCCTCAGCGTACGACAAAAACATTCAGTACTTC,CASSPSAYDKNIQYF
-,-,TRBJ2-7,TRBV6-5,TGTGCCAGCAGTTACTCGGAGGGAACCCATTCCTACGAGCAGTACTTC,CASSYSEGTHSYEQYF
-,-,TRBJ2-3,TRBV5-5,TGTGCCAGCAGCTTCGACTCGACAGATACGCAGTATTTT,CASSFDSTDTQYF
-,-,TRBJ2-2,TRBV11-3,TGTGCCAGCAGCCTACAGAACACCGGGGAGCTGTTTTTT,CASSLQNTGELFF
TRBD1,-,TRBJ1-1,TRBV7-1,TGTGCCAGCAGCAAACAGGGGGTGGGGACTGAAGCTTTCTTT,CASSKQGVGTEAFF
TRBD1,-,TRBJ1-2,TRBV6-5,TGTGCCAGCAGTTCCCGACAGGGTTCCTATGGCTACACCTTC,CASSSRQGSYGYTF
-,-,TRBJ1-1,TRBV7-3,TGTGCCAGCAGCTTAGGGGTCGGCACTGAAGCTTTCTTT,CASSLGVGTEAFF
-,few,TRBJ1-2,TRBV30,TGTGCCTGGGACAGCCCCTCTGGCTACACCTTC,CAWDSPSGYTF
-,few,TRBJ1-5,TRBV5-1,TGCGCCAGCAGCCCGGATGGGTACAATCAGCCCCAGCATTTT,CASSPDGYNQPQHF
TRBD1,-,TRBJ1-2,TRBV5-6,TGTGCCAGCAGTAAAAACATGGGGACAGGGGCTATTCACTATGGCTACACCTTC,CASSKNMGTGAIHYGYTF
-,-,TRBJ2-7,TRBV28,TGTGCCAGCAGTTTGACCAGTACAGGGACCTACGAGCAGTACTTC,CASSLTSTGTYEQYF
-,-,TRBJ2-7,TRBV5-1,TGCGCCAGCAGCTTGGGGGGAACCAGGGCTTACGAGCAGTACTTC,CASSLGGTRAYEQYF
TRBD1,-,TRBJ1-5,TRBV5-6,TGTGCCAGCAGCAGGGGACAGAATCAGCCCCAGCATTTT,CASSRGQNQPQHF
TRBD2,few,TRBJ2-1,TRBV19,TGTGCCAGTACGGCCCGGGCGGGGGATGAGCAGTTCTTC,CASTARAGDEQFF
TRBD1,-,TRBJ2-7,TRBV7-9,TGTGCCAGCAGCTTACAGGGGGAGTCCGACGAGCAGTACTTC,CASSLQGESDEQYF
-,-,TRBJ2-5,TRBV7-9,TGTGCCAGCAGAACTAAGTGGGGGGATCGGGACCAAGAGACCCAGTACTTC,CASRTKWGDRDQETQYF
-,few,TRBJ2-7,TRBV2,TGTGCCAGCAGCTATTTGTACGAGCAGTACTTC,CASSYLYEQYF
-,-,TRBJ2-1,TRBV7-2,TGTGCCAGCAGCTCCCAGCGGGAGCAGTTCTTC,CASSSQREQFF
-,-,TRBJ2-2,TRBV9,TGTGCCAGCAGCCGGGACTTTAACACCGGGGAGCTGTTTTTT,CASSRDFNTGELFF
-,-,TRBJ2-6,TRBV5-1,TGCGCCAGCAGCTTGGACGGCTCTGGGGCCAACGTCCTGACTTTC,CASSLDGSGANVLTF
TRBD2,-,TRBJ2-2,TRBV7-9,TGTGCCAGCAGCTTAGTAGGAGGTAGCGGGAGATGGCGAACCGGGGAGCTGTTTTTT,CASSLVGGSGRWRTGELFF
TRBD1,-,TRBJ2-5,TRBV29-1,TGCAGCGTTGAAGACGGGACAGGGTGGAGAGAGACCCAGTACTTC,CSVEDGTGWRETQYF
TRBD1,few,TRBJ2-2,TRBV25-1,TGTGCCAGCAGTGAATGGGACAGGGACACCGGGGAGCTGTTTTTT,CASSEWDRDTGELFF
-,-,TRBJ2-1,TRBV5-1,TGCGCCAGCAGCTTGGATAGCCCCTACAATGAGCAGTTCTTC,CASSLDSPYNEQFF
TRBD1,once,TRBJ2-5,TRBV18,TGTGCCAGCTCACAGAGACAGGGGCAAGAGACCCAGTACTTC,CASSQRQGQETQYF
-,-,TRBJ2-3,TRBV5-1,TGCGCCAGCAGCTCCGCTTTGACCGGGACCATGGCAGATACGCAGTATTTT,CASSSALTGTMADTQYF
TRBD1,-,TRBJ2-1,TRBV5-1,TGCGCCAGCAGCTTCGTGGGGACAGGCTCCTACAATGAGCAGTTCTTC,CASSFVGTGSYNEQFF
-,few,TRBJ2-1,TRBV9,TGTGCCAGCAGCGTAGGTAGTGCGGACAATGAGCAGTTCTTC,CASSVGSADNEQFF
TRBD2,-,TRBJ2-7,TRBV5-1,TGCGCCAGCAGCCGTACTAGCGGGGATTCCTACGAGCAGTACTTC,CASSRTSGDSYEQYF
-,-,TRBJ2-7,TRBV11-2,TGTGCCAGCAGCTTAGAACGACAGAGCTACGAGCAGTACTTC,CASSLERQSYEQYF
-,few,TRBJ1-4,TRBV28,TGTGCCAGCAGTTTGGGGGGCAGGAATAATGAAAAACTGTTTTTT,CASSLGGRNNEKLFF
-,-,TRBJ1-1,TRBV30,TGTGCCTGGAGCTACCGGGACTTATTACGTGAAGCTTTCTTT,CAWSYRDLLREAFF
TRBD2,-,TRBJ2-1,TRBV5-4,TGTGCCAGCAGCCATACTAGCGGGAGTGGAGATGAGCAGTTCTTC,CASSHTSGSGDEQFF
-,-,TRBJ1-5,TRBV10-2,TGCGCCAGCAGGGAGGGACCGCCCGATCAGCCCCAGCATTTT,CASREGPPDQPQHF
-,-,TRBJ1-1,TRBV2,TGTGCCAGCAGTGAAAACGGGAACACTGAAGCTTTCTTT,CASSENGNTEAFF
-,-,TRBJ1-4,TRBV2,TGTGCCAGCAGTGACGACAGACGAGAAAAACTGTTTTTT,CASSDDRREKLFF
TRBD2,-,TRBJ2-1,TRBV19,TGTGCCAGTAGTACCTTTCTAGCGGGATCCTACAATGAGCAGTTCTTC,CASSTFLAGSYNEQFF